These 18 T cell receptor beta chains were sequenced from one sample in a study of cytomegalovirus exposure and HLA in healthy donors. The PCR used 60 Vbeta and 13 Jbeta primers. Libraries were prepared by immunoSEQ multiplex PCR; TCRdb keeps only in-frame clonotypes and omits some of them. The table records about 54,000 clones, 78% of them present only once. Sequences were obtained from PBMCs. The receptors were sampled from a female donor in good health and CMV-seronegative.

This chain connects TRBV4-1 to TRBJ1-2; D gene uncertain. Germline CDR1 MGHRA, CDR2 YSYEKL. This CDR3 comprises 12 residues. Between the trimmed V and J ends, which lost 1 base and 8 bases, there was a span of 8 bases. The CDR3 DNA sequence: TGCGCCAGCAGCCAAGGAATGGGCGGCTACACCTTC. Translating gives CASSQGMGGYTF.

The chain links TRBV5-4 to TRBJ2-5, with D tentatively TRBD2 (7 bases). Germline assignment: CDR1 SGHNT and CDR2 YYREEE (reference sequence). V lost 4 bases and J lost 7, with 23 bases in between. The CDR3 loop spans 16 amino acids. DNA for the CDR3: TGTGCCAGCAGCGAGCCGGGGGGCAATCGTCGTGCGACCCAGTACTTC. Encoded protein: CASSEPGGNRRATQYF.

The rearrangement links TRBV2 to TRBJ2-7; TRBD1 is a possible D gene (6 bases). Germline V gives CDR1 SNHLY, CDR2 FYNNEI. There are 12 residues in the CDR3. V lost 6 bases and J lost 5, with 11 bases in between. CDR3 amino acids: CASRGAGNEQYF. CDR3 in DNA: TGTGCCAGCAGGGGGGCCGGAAACGAGCAGTACTTC.

The chain is built from TRBV5-1 and TRBJ2-5, with 13 bases that match TRBD2. Looked up from germline, CDR1 is SGHRS and CDR2 is YFSETQ. Losses at the gene ends were 0 bases for V and 2 bases for J; bases not matched to a gene: 1. The CDR3 is 16 amino acids. The CDR3 loop reads CASSLGGLAGQETQYF. The CDR3 coding sequence is TGCGCCAGCAGCTTGGGGGGACTAGCGGGGCAAGAGACCCAGTACTTC.

V gene TRBV6-4 combines with J gene TRBJ2-3; TRBD2 matches at 14 bases. The V gene end was trimmed by 5 bases and the J gene end by 5 bases; junction bases not matched to a gene: 6. The CDR3 has 16 amino acids. Germline V CDR1 and CDR2: MRHNA, SNTAGT. As DNA, the CDR3 is TGTGCCAGCAGTAACGGACTAGCGGGGGGCGTAGATACGCAGTATTTT. It specifies CASSNGLAGGVDTQYF.

The chain has TRBV2 and TRBJ1-4; maybe TRBD1 (5 bases). The CDR3 is 16 residues long. The V end was cut by 4 bases, the J end by 3 bases, with 15 bases between. The germline V gene encodes CDR1 SNHLY and CDR2 FYNNEI. CDR3 amino acids: CASSAREGLSNEKLFF. As DNA, the CDR3 is TGTGCCAGCAGTGCTAGGGAGGGGTTGTCTAATGAAAAACTGTTTTTT.

The chain combines TRBV7-3 with TRBJ2-3; the match to TRBD2 covers 8 bases. Germline V lookup: CDR1 SGHTA, CDR2 FQGTGA. This CDR3 comprises 16 residues. V dropped 1 base and J dropped 1; count of bases not matched to a gene: 4. The CDR3 sequence is CASSLNGGGGTDTQYF. The CDR3 bases are TGTGCCAGCAGCTTAAACGGGGGGGGAGGCACAGATACGCAGTATTTT.

The chain carries TRBV2 and TRBJ2-5, with no clear D. This CDR3 region has 12 residues. The V end lost 5 bases, the J end lost 7 bases, and 11 bases lay between the germline ends. The germline V gene encodes CDR1 SNHLY and CDR2 FYNNEI. For the CDR3, the DNA is TGTGCCAGCAGTACCGAGGTTGCGACCCAGTACTTC. Protein sequence: CASSTEVATQYF. Filled out from reference TRBV2 and TRBJ2-5, the complete variable domain reads EPEVTQTPSHQVTQMGQEVILRCVPISNHLYFYWYRQILGQKVEFLVSFYNNEISEKSEIFDDQFSVERPDGSNFTLKIRSTKLEDSAMYFCASSTEVATQYFGPGTRLLVL.

The J gene is TRBJ2-4, the V gene TRBV19; D perhaps matches TRBD1 (5 bases). Germline V gene data show CDR1 as LNHDA and CDR2 as SQIVND (reference sequence). CDR3 length equals 16 residues. Trimming stripped 3 bases from V and 1 base from J, with 13 bases between. The CDR3 DNA reads TGTGCCAGTAGTATTTATGGCAGGGTGGCCAAAAACATTCAGTACTTC. Its translation is CASSIYGRVAKNIQYF.

This clone has only a few counts. This chain connects TRBV5-1 to TRBJ1-4; TRBD1 might be the D (5 bases). The CDR3 runs 13 residues. The germline CDR1 and CDR2 sequences are SGHRS and YFSETQ. V dropped 2 bases and J dropped 6 bases, with 8 bases sitting between them. This CDR3 is CASSFWGDEKLFF. CDR3 coding DNA: TGCGCCAGCAGCTTTTGGGGGGATGAAAAACTGTTTTTT. Full variable domain (missing parts from reference TRBV5-1 and TRBJ1-4): KAGVTQTPRYLIKTRGQQVTLSCSPISGHRSVSWYQQTPGQGLQFLFEYFSETQRNKGNFPGRFSGRQFSNSRSEMNVSTLELGDSALYLCASSFWGDEKLFFGSGTQLSVL.

The chain couples TRBV30 to TRBJ1-1, with 7 bases identical to TRBD1. CDR1 is GTSNPN, CDR2 SVGIG, per germline (reference sequence). V lost 3 bases, J lost 6 bases, and 10 bases stayed unmatched. The CDR3 has 14 amino acids. The CDR3 DNA reads TGTGCCTGGAGAGCACAGGGGTGGAGTTCTGAAGCTTTCTTT. Encoded protein: CAWRAQGWSSEAFF.

This clone was counted only a few times. The J gene is TRBJ1-1, the V gene TRBV5-1; D ambiguous. The CDR3 loop spans 13 amino acids. V was shortened by 2 bases and J by 4 bases, with 9 bases between the two germline ends. From germline, CDR1 is SGHRS and CDR2 YFSETQ. CDR3 in DNA: TGCGCCAGCAGCTTCGACATTGGCACTGAAGCTTTCTTT. This translates into CASSFDIGTEAFF.

This chain uses TRBV6-5 with TRBJ2-3, with 7 bases lining up with TRBD1. CDR3 size: 15 residues. Germline V gives CDR1 MNHEY, CDR2 SVGAGI. V trimming: 4 bases; J trimming: 1 base; junction bases outside the gene matches: 5. CDR3 DNA: TGTGCCAGCAGTTCCGGACAGGCCCGCACAGATACGCAGTATTTT. Translation: CASSSGQARTDTQYF.

This sequence joins TRBV29-1 and TRBJ2-7; maybe TRBD2 (5 bases). The germline gives CDR1 SQVTM, CDR2 ANQGSEA. Trimming removed 0 bases at V and 12 bases at J, with 15 bases between. CDR3 length equals 12 residues. CDR3 protein: CSVEEPSGRAYF. In DNA, the CDR3 is TGCAGCGTTGAAGAACCGAGCGGACGGGCGTACTTC.

The rearrangement joins TRBV27 to TRBJ2-5; D unresolved. The CDR3 consists of 14 residues. V dropped 5 bases and J dropped 5 bases, with 15 bases sitting between them. CDR1 and CDR2 from the germline V gene are MNHEY and SMNVEV (reference sequence). This CDR3 is CASSPLLSKETQYF. CDR3 nucleotides: TGTGCCAGCAGTCCCCTTTTGAGTAAGGAGACCCAGTACTTC.

This chain joins TRBV19 and TRBJ1-5; tentatively, D is TRBD1 (5 bases). The V end lost 4 bases, the J end lost 7 bases, and 11 bases lay between the germline ends. CDR1 and CDR2 (germline): LNHDA, SQIVND (reference sequence). The length of the CDR3 is 13 residues. The CDR3 here is CASSSRAEQPQHF. CDR3 DNA: TGTGCCAGTAGTAGCAGGGCTGAACAGCCCCAGCATTTT.

The chain is built from TRBV6-1 and TRBJ1-2; D is uncertain. The V and J ends lost 7 bases and 0 bases respectively, with 12 bases between them. Germline V gene sequence: CDR1 MNHNS, CDR2 SASEGT. The length of the CDR3 is 14 residues. The CDR3 sequence is CASKVDTANYGYTF. CDR3 DNA: TGTGCCAGCAAGGTTGACACAGCTAACTATGGCTACACCTTC.

The V gene is TRBV10-1, the J gene TRBJ1-6, with a possible D match to TRBD1 (5 bases). Germline CDR1 WNHNN, CDR2 SYGVQD (reference sequence). This CDR3 region has 16 residues. Trimming removed 6 bases at V and 8 bases at J, with 20 bases between. CDR3 in amino acids: CASSRILVGVDSPLHF. CDR3 nucleotide sequence: TGCGCCAGCAGCCGAATATTAGTAGGGGTAGATTCACCCCTCCACTTT.